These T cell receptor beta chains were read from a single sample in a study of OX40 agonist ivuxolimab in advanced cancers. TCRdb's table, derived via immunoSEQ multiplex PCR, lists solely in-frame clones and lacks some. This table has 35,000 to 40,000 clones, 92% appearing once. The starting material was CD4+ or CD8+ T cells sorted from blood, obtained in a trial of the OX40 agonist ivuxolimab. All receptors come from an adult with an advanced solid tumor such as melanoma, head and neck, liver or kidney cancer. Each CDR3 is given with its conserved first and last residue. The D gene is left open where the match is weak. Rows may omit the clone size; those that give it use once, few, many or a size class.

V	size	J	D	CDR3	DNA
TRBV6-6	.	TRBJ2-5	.	CASSYGGSLQETQYF	TGTGCCAGCAGTTACGGGGGGTCCCTCCAAGAGACCCAGTACTTC
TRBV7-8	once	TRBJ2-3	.	CASLSVGVTDTQYF	TGTGCCAGTTTGAGCGTGGGGGTGACAGATACGCAGTATTTT
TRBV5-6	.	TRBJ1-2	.	CASSLEVPNYGYTF	TGTGCCAGCAGCTTGGAGGTACCAAACTATGGCTACACCTTC
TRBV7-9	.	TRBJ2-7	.	CASSGGGYYEQYF	TGTGCCAGCAGCGGGGGCGGTTACTACGAGCAGTACTTC
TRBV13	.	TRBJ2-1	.	CASIPRGNYNEQFF	TGTGCCAGCATCCCGAGGGGGAACTACAATGAGCAGTTCTTC
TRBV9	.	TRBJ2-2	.	CASSAVEDTGELFF	TGTGCCAGCAGCGCCGTCGAGGACACCGGGGAGCTGTTTTTT
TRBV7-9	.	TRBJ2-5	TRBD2	CASSSTSEREMETQYF	TGTGCCAGCAGCTCTACCTCCGAGCGGGAGATGGAGACCCAGTACTTC
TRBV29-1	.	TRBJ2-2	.	CSVRPGESTGELFF	TGCAGCGTCCGACCGGGCGAGAGCACCGGGGAGCTGTTTTTT
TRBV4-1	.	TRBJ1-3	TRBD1	CASSQVQGAVGNTIYF	TGCGCCAGCAGCCAAGTACAGGGGGCGGTTGGAAACACCATATATTTT
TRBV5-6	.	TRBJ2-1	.	CASSLGGNEQFF	TGTGCCAGCAGCTTGGGGGGTAACGAGCAGTTCTTC
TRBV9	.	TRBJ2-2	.	CASSVPPLGSRWSGELFF	TGTGCCAGCAGCGTGCCTCCGCTAGGATCCCGATGGTCCGGGGAGCTGTTTTTT
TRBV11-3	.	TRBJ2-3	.	CASSLTPGPSTDTQYF	TGTGCCAGCAGCCTCACACCCGGACCTAGCACAGATACGCAGTATTTT
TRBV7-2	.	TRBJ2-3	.	CASETSFGATDTQYF	TGTGCCAGCGAAACCTCTTTCGGGGCAACAGATACGCAGTATTTT
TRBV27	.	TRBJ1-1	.	CASSLNSLNTEAFF	TGTGCCAGCAGTTTAAACAGTCTGAACACTGAAGCTTTCTTT
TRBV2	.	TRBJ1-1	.	CASSVGENTEAFF	TGTGCCAGCAGTGTAGGTGAGAACACTGAAGCTTTCTTT